Each of the 29 T cell receptor beta chains below was sequenced from the same sample in a study of long-term antiretroviral therapy in people with HIV. This was the immunoSEQ v3.0 assay at survey level. Some clones are missing from TCRdb's copy, which holds only in-frame ones; the method was immunoSEQ multiplex PCR. The table lists 20,000 to 30,000 clones, about 95% of them singletons. The specimen comprised unsorted PBMCs, sampled about 4.7 years after starting antiretroviral therapy. The source is a woman aged 45-65 years with HIV.

The chain couples TRBV6-1 to TRBJ2-2, with 7 nucleotides matching TRBD1. The germline V gene has CDR1 MNHNS and CDR2 SASEGT. V gave up 6 bases and J gave up 0 bases; unmatched junction bases: 4. The CDR3 runs 15 residues. The CDR3 nucleotides are TGTGCCAGCAGCCCCGGGACAGCGAACACCGGGGAGCTGTTTTTT. It encodes CASSPGTANTGELFF.

This chain uses TRBV19 with TRBJ1-5; D gene uncertain. Between the trimmed V and J ends, which lost 3 bases and 5 bases, there was a span of 8 bases. In germline, CDR1 is LNHDA, CDR2 SQIVND (reference sequence). This CDR3 has 13 residues. The CDR3 DNA sequence: TGTGCCAGTAGTATTCGGCGGGATCAGCCCCAGCATTTT. Translated: CASSIRRDQPQHF. Drawing the rest from reference TRBV19 and TRBJ1-5, the complete variable domain is DGGITQSPKYLFRKEGQNVTLSCEQNLNHDAMYWYRQDPGQGLRLIYYSQIVNDFQKGDIAEGYSVSREKKESFPLTVTSAQKNPTAFYLCASSIRRDQPQHFGDGTRLSIL.

The J gene is TRBJ2-1, the V gene TRBV6-6; 7 bases align to TRBD2. Germline CDR1 and CDR2: MNHNY and SVGAGI (reference sequence). V trimming: 5 bases; J trimming: 9 bases; junction bases outside the gene matches: 1. CDR3 length equals 11 residues. CDR3 residues: CASSPGGEQFF. The CDR3 region has the DNA TGTGCCAGCAGTCCGGGAGGTGAGCAGTTCTTC.

This clone was recorded once. The chain carries TRBV19 and TRBJ1-2; D is unresolved. The CDR3 consists of 12 residues. V lost 3 bases, J lost 4 bases, and 6 bases lay in between. Germline values: CDR1 LNHDA, CDR2 SQIVND (reference sequence). The CDR3 coding sequence is TGTGCCAGTAGTATCTTGGGCTATGGCTACACCTTC. Translation gives CASSILGYGYTF.

V usage is TRBV1 and J usage is TRBJ1-1. TRBV1 is shown as a pseudogene. This CDR3 spans 14 amino acids. The CDR3 nucleotides are TGCACCAGCAGCCCTCCTTCCAACCACCATGAAGCTTTCTTT. Translated, it gives CTSSPPSNHHEAFF.

As DNA, the CDR3 is TGTGCCAGCAGCCTTGTTACAGGGTTCGAGCAGTACTTC. It translates to CASSLVTGFEQYF. The rearrangement links TRBV5-5 to TRBJ2-7; D is possibly TRBD1 (6 bases). Trimming removed 4 bases from V and 6 bases from J, with 14 bases in between. CDR3 length: 13 residues. Germline CDR1 reads SGHKS; CDR2 reads YYEKEE (reference sequence).

The V call is TRBV6-6, the J call TRBJ2-3; D might be TRBD2 (5 bases). This CDR3 contains 15 residues. Trimming removed 7 bases at V and 1 base at J, with 15 bases between. CDR1 and CDR2 from the germline V gene are MNHNY and SVGAGI (reference sequence). DNA for the CDR3: TGTGCCAGCAAGGGAGTGGGCGCCCGCACAGATACGCAGTATTTT. This sequence encodes CASKGVGARTDTQYF.

J is TRBJ2-1 and V is TRBV6-6; D is undetermined. CDR3 length: 15 amino acids. Germline assignment: CDR1 MNHNY and CDR2 SVGAGI (reference sequence). Trimming stripped 4 bases from V and 0 bases from J, with 10 bases between. The CDR3 DNA sequence: TGTGCCAGCAGTTCGAGAGGCAGCTCCTACAATGAGCAGTTCTTC. Protein sequence: CASSSRGSSYNEQFF.

This CDR3 reads CSASSSNEQFF. CDR3 nucleotide sequence: TGCAGTGCTAGCTCGTCCAATGAGCAGTTCTTC. The rearrangement uses TRBV20-1 and TRBJ2-1; D unclear. The CDR3 contains 11 residues. V lost 3 bases and J 6 bases, leaving 6 bases between the germline ends. CDR1 DFQATT and CDR2 SNEGSKA come from the germline V gene (reference sequence).

This clone was seen a few times. The junction shows a germline mismatch at one end, possibly a read error. The chain is built from TRBV7-9 and TRBJ2-3; the match to TRBD1 covers 10 bases. The CDR3 runs to 15 residues. Germline CDR1 and CDR2: SEHNR and FQNEAQ (reference sequence). This chain's CDR3 is CASSLMTGGTDTQYF. The CDR3, as DNA: TGTGCCAGCAGCTTAATGACAGGGGGCACGGATACGCAGTATTTT. Filled out from reference TRBV7-9 and TRBJ2-3, the complete variable domain reads DTGVSQNPRHKITKRGQNVTFRCDPISEHNRLYWYRQTLGQGPEFLTYFQNEAQLEKSRLLSDRFSAERPKGSFSTLEIQRTEQGDSAMYLCASSLMTGGTDTQYFGPGTRLTVL.

The chain links TRBV27 to TRBJ1-5, with D maybe TRBD1 (5 bases). V was shortened by 2 bases and J by 1 base, with 6 bases between the two germline ends. The CDR3 covers 14 residues. The germline CDR1 and CDR2 sequences are MNHEY and SMNVEV (reference sequence). CDR3 residues: CASSLGQSNQPQHF. In DNA, the CDR3 is TGTGCCAGCAGTTTAGGACAAAGCAATCAGCCCCAGCATTTT.

This clone was seen just once. V gene TRBV27 combines with J gene TRBJ2-7; perhaps TRBD2 as D (6 bases). The length of the CDR3 is 16 residues. The V end was cut by 0 bases, the J end by 0 bases, with 12 bases between. Germline lookup yields CDR1 MNHEY and CDR2 SMNVEV (reference sequence). The CDR3 DNA is TGTGCCAGCAGTTTATCGGGCGGGATTCTCTCCTACGAGCAGTACTTC. The encoded protein is CASSLSGGILSYEQYF.

The V gene is TRBV11-2, the J gene TRBJ2-4, with 9 positions matching TRBD1. Germline V gene lookup returns CDR1 SGHAT and CDR2 FQNNGV. J gave up 6 bases and V 1 base, and 1 base lay outside the gene matches. This CDR3 spans 14 amino acids. CDR3 DNA sequence: TGTGCCAGCAGCTTAGGGGGACAGGGAAACATTCAGTACTTC. Translation gives CASSLGGQGNIQYF.

This rearrangement joins TRBV7-2 to TRBJ1-2; 9 nucleotides match TRBD1. The CDR3 has 15 amino acids. With V trimmed by 5 bases and J by 5 bases, 9 bases remained unmatched. Germline lookup yields CDR1 SGHTA and CDR2 FQGNSA. CDR3 in amino acids: CASSLAFGQGYGYTF. The CDR3 DNA sequence: TGTGCCAGCAGCCTGGCGTTTGGACAGGGGTATGGCTACACCTTC.

The J gene is TRBJ2-7, the V gene TRBV6-1; D unclear. The germline CDR1 and CDR2 sequences are MNHNS and SASEGT. Trimming left V 5 bases short and J 5 bases short, with 10 bases between. This CDR3 comprises 12 residues. CDR3 coding DNA: TGTGCCAGCAGTCGATACCTAGACGAGCAGTACTTC. Translating gives CASSRYLDEQYF.

The chain employs TRBV6-1 and TRBJ2-2; 11 nucleotides agree with TRBD1. After removal of 6 bases from V and 6 bases from J, the junction contained 3 bases not matched to a gene. The CDR3 runs 14 residues. CDR1 and CDR2 (germline): MNHNS, SASEGT. The CDR3 is CASSGTGGSGELFF. The CDR3 region has the DNA TGTGCCAGCAGCGGGACAGGGGGATCCGGGGAGCTGTTTTTT.

CDR3 region: CASSSGQSYEQYF. CDR3 nucleotides: TGTGCCAGCAGTTCGGGACAGTCCTACGAGCAGTACTTC. The V and J genes are TRBV27 and TRBJ2-7; 7 bases agree with TRBD1. This CDR3 has 13 amino acids. V lost 4 bases, J lost 1 base, and 1 base stayed unmatched. CDR1 MNHEY and CDR2 SMNVEV come from the germline V gene (reference sequence).

CDR3 amino acids: CASSQGGSSYEQYF. CDR3 bases: TGCGCCAGCAGCCAAGGTGGGAGCTCCTACGAGCAGTACTTC. The chain recombines TRBV4-1 with TRBJ2-7; maybe TRBD2 (5 bases). V was cut by 1 base and J by 0 bases, with 7 bases left in between. Germline lookup yields CDR1 MGHRA and CDR2 YSYEKL. CDR3 length: 14 amino acids.

The chain couples TRBV7-9 to TRBJ1-3; D not certain. Germline CDR1 reads SEHNR; CDR2 reads FQNEAQ (reference sequence). The CDR3 is 14 residues long. Trimming removed 3 bases at V and 0 bases at J, with 6 bases between. CDR3 sequence (DNA): TGTGCCAGCAGCTTCGAGGGCTCTGGAAACACCATATATTTT. This translates into CASSFEGSGNTIYF.

The chain joins TRBV7-2 to TRBJ2-5, with TRBD2 as a possible D gene (5 bases). Germline V gene data show CDR1 as SGHTA and CDR2 as FQGNSA. This CDR3 spans 14 amino acids. V was cut by 4 bases and J by 2 bases, with 11 bases left in between. The CDR3 sequence: CASSSLALQETQYF. Written as DNA, the CDR3 is TGTGCCAGCAGCTCGCTAGCACTTCAAGAGACCCAGTACTTC.

This clone was recorded once. The chain combines TRBV7-9 with TRBJ2-7; TRBD2 matches 9 bases. Per the germline V gene, CDR1 is SEHNR and CDR2 is FQNEAQ (reference sequence). The CDR3 runs to 14 residues. J lost 2 bases, V lost 5 bases, and 4 bases had no gene match. CDR3 amino acids: CASSHSGRPYEQYF. CDR3 bases: TGTGCCAGCAGCCATAGCGGGAGACCCTACGAGCAGTACTTC.

The rearrangement uses TRBV7-9 and TRBJ1-1, with D uncertain. The CDR3 sequence is 14 residues long. V was cut by 0 bases and J by 3 bases, with 8 bases left in between. Germline V lookup: CDR1 SEHNR, CDR2 FQNEAQ (reference sequence). CDR3 protein: CASSLAPDYTEAFF. DNA for the CDR3: TGTGCCAGCAGCTTAGCCCCAGATTACACTGAAGCTTTCTTT. Full variable domain (outside the CDR3, taken from reference TRBV7-9 and TRBJ1-1): DTGVSQNPRHKITKRGQNVTFRCDPISEHNRLYWYRQTLGQGPEFLTYFQNEAQLEKSRLLSDRFSAERPKGSFSTLEIQRTEQGDSAMYLCASSLAPDYTEAFFGQGTRLTVV.

This chain uses TRBV7-2 with TRBJ2-7; possible D gene TRBD1, 5 bases. CDR3 length equals 13 residues. Between the trimmed V and J ends, which lost 5 bases and 5 bases, there was a span of 13 bases. In germline, CDR1 is SGHTA, CDR2 FQGNSA. CDR3 DNA: TGTGCCAGCAGCCCTGGGGCGACAGACGAGCAGTACTTC. Residues: CASSPGATDEQYF.

The V and J genes are TRBV6-5 and TRBJ1-1, with 9 bases identical to TRBD1. The CDR3 consists of 14 residues. Looked up from germline, CDR1 is MNHEY and CDR2 is SVGAGI. V lost 7 bases to trimming and J lost 5 bases; unmatched junction nucleotides: 8. As DNA, the CDR3 is TGTGCCAGCACGACAGGGGGGGGAGCTACTGAAGCTTTCTTT. This translates into CASTTGGGATEAFF.

The genes are TRBV7-2 and TRBJ1-1; D not resolved. This CDR3 is built from 11 residues. Germline CDR1 SGHTA, CDR2 FQGNSA. Trimming stripped 3 bases from V and 7 bases from J, with 6 bases between. The CDR3 loop is CASSFRFEAFF. CDR3 nucleotide sequence: TGTGCCAGCAGCTTCCGTTTTGAAGCTTTCTTT.

This sequence joins TRBV5-6 and TRBJ1-1; no definite D call. Germline-derived CDR1 and CDR2 are SGHDT and YYEEEE. Trimming left V 7 bases short and J 4 bases short, with 14 bases between. The CDR3 runs to 13 residues. The CDR3 sequence: CASLRREGTEAFF. Here the CDR3 DNA reads TGTGCCAGCTTGAGGAGAGAGGGCACTGAAGCTTTCTTT.

This chain joins TRBV6-1 and TRBJ1-1, with 9 nucleotides matching TRBD1. The length of the CDR3 is 15 residues. Trimming removed 6 bases from V and 1 base from J; junction bases left unmatched: 6. Germline loops: CDR1 MNHNS, CDR2 SASEGT. The CDR3 protein is CASRQQGAKNTEAFF. The DNA for the CDR3 is TGTGCCAGCAGACAACAGGGGGCAAAGAACACTGAAGCTTTCTTT.

This clone was recorded once. This chain uses TRBV5-4 with TRBJ2-1; weak D call: TRBD2 (6 bases). The germline CDR1 and CDR2 sequences are SGHNT and YYREEE (reference sequence). The CDR3 is 13 amino acids. The ends were cut back, 4 bases at V and 10 bases at J, with 15 bases in the middle. The CDR3 loop reads CASSPLGGGEQFF. The CDR3 nucleotides read TGTGCCAGCAGCCCCCTCGGGGGTGGAGAGCAGTTCTTC.

This chain uses TRBV27 with TRBJ2-3; tentative D call: TRBD1 (7 bases). Trimming pared 2 bases from V and 2 bases from J, leaving 11 bases between. The length of the CDR3 is 15 residues. Germline CDR1 reads MNHEY; CDR2 reads SMNVEV (reference sequence). CDR3 sequence reads: CASSLRQGLTDTQYF. In nucleotides, the CDR3 is TGTGCCAGCAGTTTAAGACAGGGACTCACAGATACGCAGTATTTT.